This T cell receptor beta chain was identified in a study of blood T cell repertoires in COVID-19. Whole-study context: In each case, the material was cDNA or gDNA derived from T cells, B-cell-depleted T cells, or PBMCs.

CDR1 and CDR2 from the germline V gene are SGHKS and YYEKEE (reference sequence). The length of the CDR3 is 15 residues. V lost 4 bases to trimming and J lost 1 base, with 15 bases between them. Data came from immunoSEQ multiplex PCR; TCRdb stores just in-frame clones and leaves some out. The sample comprises some 31,000 clones, about 72% of which are singletons, and 7% to 9% rests with the top ten. This TCR derives from a woman in her sixties or seventies with acute or convalescent COVID-19. Sequencing input: peripheral blood. J is TRBJ2-7 and V is TRBV5-5; D perhaps matches TRBD1 (5 bases). The CDR3 DNA follows: TGTGCCAGCAGCCAAGGACACATTGATTCCTACGAGCAGTACTTC. It codes for CASSQGHIDSYEQYF.